These T cell receptor beta chains were read from a single sample in a study of cytomegalovirus exposure and HLA in healthy donors. Using immunoSEQ multiplex PCR, the repertoire was profiled, and TCRdb retains in-frame clones only, with some absent. The sample includes 100,000 to 150,000 clones, around four fifths seen only once; the top ten take 20%. Sequenced input: PBMCs. The receptors stem from a man aged 18 to 30 in good health and CMV-seropositive. Both conserved end residues are part of each CDR3. Each record gives: V gene, clone size, D gene, CDR3 length, J gene, CDR3 DNA, CDR3 protein. D genes are given only for firm matches. Clone size is given for some rows only: seen once, a few or many times, or a class if the clone is expanded.

>TRBV5-6|-|TRBD1|13|TRBJ1-1
TGTGCCAGCAGCTCCGGACAGGGGGCAAAGGCTTTCTTT
CASSSGQGAKAFF
>TRBV6-6|-|TRBD2|14|TRBJ2-3
TGTGCCAGCAGAAAGGGACTAGACACAGATACGCAGTATTTT
CASRKGLDTDTQYF
>TRBV4-2|-|TRBD1|17|TRBJ1-5
TGTGCCAGCAGCCAAGATCGGACAGGGGGTTCGGATCAGCCCCAGCATTTT
CASSQDRTGGSDQPQHF
>TRBV29-1|-|TRBD1|14|TRBJ2-7
TGCAGCGTTGTGCCCGGACAGGGTGCCTACGAGCAGTACTTC
CSVVPGQGAYEQYF
>TRBV27|-|TRBD1|14|TRBJ2-7
TGTGCCAGCGGGACGACAGGGGTGTCCTACGAGCAGTACTTC
CASGTTGVSYEQYF
>TRBV19|once|-|14|TRBJ1-1
TGTGCCAGTAGTGCCGCAGTGGTTTGGACTGAAGCTTTCTTT
CASSAAVVWTEAFF
>TRBV7-6|-|-|13|TRBJ1-1
TGTGCCAGCAGCGACGGGGGGGACACTGAAGCTTTCTTT
CASSDGGDTEAFF
>TRBV2|-|-|15|TRBJ2-7
TGTGCCAGCAGTGAACCGCAATACGGTGGCTACGAGCAGTACTTC
CASSEPQYGGYEQYF
>TRBV13|-|-|12|TRBJ1-1
TGTGCCAGCAGCTTATCAGGGCTAGGAGCTTTCTTT
CASSLSGLGAFF
>TRBV7-9|-|-|12|TRBJ2-1
TGTGCCAGCAGCTTATCAGAGGGTGAGCAGTTCTTC
CASSLSEGEQFF
>TRBV19|-|-|15|TRBJ2-5
TGTGCCAGTAGCCTAGGGGTGGCAGGGTCGGAGACCCAGTACTTC
CASSLGVAGSETQYF
>TRBV7-3|-|TRBD2|16|TRBJ2-5
TGTGCCAGCAGCTTAACCGGGGGGGCTAACCAAGAGACCCAGTACTTC
CASSLTGGANQETQYF
>TRBV7-6|once|TRBD1|15|TRBJ1-1
TGTGCCAGCAGCTTAGCGCGGGGGGAGGGGGCCGAAGCTTTCTTT
CASSLARGEGAEAFF
>TRBV16|-|-|12|TRBJ2-3
TGTGCCAGCAGCACGGGGGCAGATACGCAGTATTTT
CASSTGADTQYF
>TRBV6-1|-|-|13|TRBJ2-4
TGTGCCAGCAGTAATACAGGGTTAAACATTCAGTACTTC
CASSNTGLNIQYF
>TRBV29-1|-|-|15|TRBJ2-1
TGCAGCGTTGATCCACAGGGAAGCTCCTACAATGAGCAGTTCTTC
CSVDPQGSSYNEQFF
>TRBV7-2|-|TRBD2|17|TRBJ2-3
TGTGCCAGCAGCCCGCCGACTAGCGGGGGGGGAAAAGATACGCAGTATTTT
CASSPPTSGGGKDTQYF
>TRBV7-8|-|TRBD2|16|TRBJ2-1
TGTGCCAGCAGCTCGTCGGGACTAGCGGGGAAGGATGAGCAGTTCTTC
CASSSSGLAGKDEQFF
>TRBV9|once|-|14|TRBJ2-7
TGTGCCAGCAGCGTAGAGGGCAGGGGGGACGAGCAGTACTTC
CASSVEGRGDEQYF
>TRBV5-6|-|-|11|TRBJ2-4
TGTGCCCGCCCAGGGGAAAACATTCAGTACTTC
CARPGENIQYF
>TRBV11-3|-|-|15|TRBJ2-3
TGTGCCAGCAGCTTAGCCGGGTCTAGCACAGATACGCAGTATTTT
CASSLAGSSTDTQYF
>TRBV6-6|-|-|13|TRBJ1-2
TGTGCCAGCAGTTACCTCGGGGGAGGCGGCTACACCTTC
CASSYLGGGGYTF
>TRBV5-1|-|TRBD2|16|TRBJ2-1
TGCGCCAGCAGCCCCCCTGGCGGGGAGGGAAGCAATGAGCAGTTCTTC
CASSPPGGEGSNEQFF
>TRBV4-2|-|-|18|TRBJ2-3
TGTGCCAGCAGCCAAGATCGAGGCCGGGGAACTATAGCAGATACGCAGTATTTT
CASSQDRGRGTIADTQYF
>TRBV28|-|TRBD1|15|TRBJ1-2
TGTGCCAGCAGCCCCGGGACAGGGGCCTTCTATGGCTACACCTTC
CASSPGTGAFYGYTF
>TRBV5-1|-|-|13|TRBJ2-3
TGCGCCAGCAGCTTCGCAGACACAGATACGCAGTATTTT
CASSFADTDTQYF
>TRBV2|-|TRBD1|16|TRBJ2-5
TGTGCCAGCAGTGAGACGGGACAGCGTTTCGGGGAGACCCAGTACTTC
CASSETGQRFGETQYF
>TRBV5-1|-|TRBD1|14|TRBJ1-2
TGCGCCAGCAGCTCGGGACAGACCTCTCGAGACTACACCTTC
CASSSGQTSRDYTF
>TRBV10-3|-|-|13|TRBJ2-7
TGTGCCATCAGTCCAGACCTGGAGGAGGAGCAGTACTTC
CAISPDLEEEQYF
>TRBV30|-|-|12|TRBJ1-1
TGTGCCTGGAGAGCTGTGAACACTGAAGCTTTCTTT
CAWRAVNTEAFF
>TRBV10-3|-|TRBD1|14|TRBJ2-7
TGTGCCATCAGTGAGTCCGACAGGGGCTACGAGCAGTACTTC
CAISESDRGYEQYF
>TRBV6-5|-|-|12|TRBJ2-1
TGTGCCAGCAGTTACGTTGCCAGCCGGGAATTCTTC
CASSYVASREFF